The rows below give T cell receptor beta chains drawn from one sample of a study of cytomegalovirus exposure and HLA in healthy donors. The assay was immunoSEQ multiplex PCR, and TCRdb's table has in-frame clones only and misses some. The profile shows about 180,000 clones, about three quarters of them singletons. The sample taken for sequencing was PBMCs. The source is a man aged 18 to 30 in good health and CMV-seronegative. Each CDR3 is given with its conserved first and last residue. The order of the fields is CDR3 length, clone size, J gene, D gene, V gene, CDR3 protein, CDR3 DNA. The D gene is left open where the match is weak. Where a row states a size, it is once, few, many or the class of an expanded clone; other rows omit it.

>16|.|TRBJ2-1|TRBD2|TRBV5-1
CASSSRPAGGPNEQFF
TGCGCCAGCAGTTCGCGCCCAGCGGGAGGGCCGAATGAGCAGTTCTTC
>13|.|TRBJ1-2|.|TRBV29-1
CSVEDGAGRGYTF
TGCAGCGTTGAAGATGGGGCAGGGAGGGGCTACACCTTC
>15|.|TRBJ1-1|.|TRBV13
CASSFPGEGLTEAFF
TGTGCCAGCAGCTTTCCCGGTGAGGGTCTCACTGAAGCTTTCTTT
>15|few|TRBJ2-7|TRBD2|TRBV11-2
CASSPPGLAGAEQYF
TGTGCCAGCAGCCCCCCGGGACTAGCGGGGGCCGAGCAGTACTTC
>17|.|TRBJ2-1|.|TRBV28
CASSLLTAGEPYNEQFF
TGTGCCAGCAGTTTATTGACGGCGGGCGAACCCTACAATGAGCAGTTCTTC
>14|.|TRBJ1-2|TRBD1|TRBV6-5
CASSPGTGVYGYTF
TGTGCCAGCAGTCCCGGGACAGGAGTCTATGGCTACACCTTC
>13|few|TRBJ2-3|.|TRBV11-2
CASSLFPGDTQYF
TGTGCCAGCAGCTTATTCCCAGGGGATACGCAGTATTTT
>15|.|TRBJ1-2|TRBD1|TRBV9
CASSVTGQGHYGYTF
TGTGCCAGCAGCGTAACCGGACAGGGCCACTATGGCTACACCTTC
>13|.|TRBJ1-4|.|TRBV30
CAWNGQINEKLFF
TGTGCCTGGAATGGGCAGATTAATGAAAAACTGTTTTTT
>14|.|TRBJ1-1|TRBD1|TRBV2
CASLEGGRNTEAFF
TGTGCCAGCCTCGAAGGGGGCAGGAACACTGAAGCTTTCTTT
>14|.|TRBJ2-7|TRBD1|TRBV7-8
CASTQQGPSYEQYF
TGTGCCAGCACCCAACAGGGGCCCTCCTACGAGCAGTACTTC
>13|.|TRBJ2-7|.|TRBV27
CASSFGTNYEQYF
TGTGCCAGCAGTTTCGGTACGAACTACGAGCAGTACTTC
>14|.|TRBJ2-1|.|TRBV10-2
CASREALSYNEQFF
TGCGCCAGCAGGGAAGCGTTATCCTACAATGAGCAGTTCTTC
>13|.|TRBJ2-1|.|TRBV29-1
CSVPKGSYNEQFF
TGCAGCGTTCCTAAGGGGTCCTACAATGAGCAGTTCTTC
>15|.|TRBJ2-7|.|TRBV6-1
CASSGQQGMVSEQYF
TGTGCCAGCAGTGGGCAACAGGGTATGGTTTCCGAGCAGTACTTC